The T cell receptor (beta chain) described here comes from a study of T cells expressing NK-cell markers. The CDR3 covers 15 residues. Germline-derived CDR1 and CDR2 are ENHRY and SYGVKD. TCRdb reprocessed the 5' RACE reads, with one entry per CDR3 protein and no DNA. The listing records some 300,000 distinct CDR3 sequences. The genes are TRBV10-3 and TRBJ2-3; TCRdb's D gene call, TRBD2, goes unchecked for lack of DNA. The sample was blood T cells: a sorted CD56 or NKG2C T cell subset, CD4+ or CD8+ T cells, or bulk PBMC T cells (not recorded which). This clonotype was obtained from a man between 18 and 29 years old in good health. The CDR3: CAISSRASDTDTQYF.